This T cell receptor beta chain was identified during a study of early T cells in non-severe SARS-CoV-2 infection (dated by TCRdb to about 2021). Concerning the study at large: Bulk RNA from unsorted whole blood was used for TCR sequencing, so alpha and beta chains could not be paired.

The study at large found these results: VDJdb matching was skewed toward anti-spike CD8 responses and likely underestimated virus-specific expansions by missing private and CD4 specificities.

Including cysteine and phenylalanine, the CDR3 has 11 amino acids. CDR3 DNA only is kept here, 33 bases in frame from base 1. The CDR1 and CDR2 encoded by the germline V gene (reference sequence) are LNHNV and YYDKDF. V and J are truncated by 7 bases and 8 bases respectively, leaving an intervening sequence of 8 bases. Comment on this clonotype: Its recognized antigen is unknown. The sample holds no much larger clone one base away, and base qualities are not on file.

Set within a cohort of healthcare workers in London, UK, this nested case-control study involved weekly PCR testing of nasopharyngeal swabs along with blood sampling. Healthcare workers were recruited between 23 and 31 March 2020, during the week of the UK lockdown, and were followed weekly for up to roughly 15 weeks. To prepare the library, 5' RACE was applied. Sequencing took place on a NextSeq 500. In the TCR library protocol, unique molecular identifiers were attached to individual cDNA molecules to correct for PCR bias and sequencing error. Both TCR alpha and beta chains were sequenced, and tight co-correlation was observed between alpha and beta sequence abundances in each sample. Processing in the source paper ran as follows. Decombinator V4 was used to annotate TCR sequences for V gene, J gene and CDR3. Expanded TCRs were defined as changing significantly between any two time points under a Poisson model with p below 0.0001. TCR abundances were normalised to the total number of TCRs sequenced per sample and were expressed as counts per million. MAIT TCRs were defined by TRAV1-2 paired with TRAJ12, TRAJ20 or TRAJ33, and iNKT TCRs by TRAV10 paired with TRAJ18. A search of VDJdb, accessed on 1 November 2021, was run for TCRs annotated to CMV, EBV and SARS-CoV-2, with TCRs annotated for multiple antigens excluded. TCRdb took the public reads, trimmed them with fastp at Q25, ran MiXCR for clone calling and kept in-frame beta chains. CDR3 protein duplicates are merged, each entry listing the most common genes and DNA. The V and J calls here are based on TCRdb, not the publication. The sample includes about 52,000 distinct CDR3 sequences, with 9.5% to 12% observed a single time. Clones ranked in the top ten supply roughly an eighth of the sample.

Recombination connected TRBV15 to TRBJ1-4; there is no confident call for the D gene. This receptor was obtained from an adult who was a healthcare worker with PCR-confirmed SARS-CoV-2 infection or an uninfected control (not recorded which). Sequencing was performed on whole blood. The CDR3 here reads CATIVREKLFF. The nucleotides are TGTGCCACCATAGTTCGCGAAAAACTGTTTTTT.